The rows below give T cell receptor beta chains drawn from one sample of a study of shared clonotypes between healthy human individuals. Sequenced by immunoSEQ multiplex PCR; TCRdb stores in-frame clones only, minus some. Counted here are approximately 2,300,000 clones, just under 95% occurring once; the ten biggest clones make up roughly 0.34%. Sequenced material: naive CD4+ T cells from PBMCs. Every receptor here comes from a young man in good health. Some clones in this sample may be carry-over from other donors' samples. Each CDR3 is given with its conserved first and last residue. The order of the fields is clone size, D gene, J gene, V gene, CDR3 DNA, CDR3 protein. A D gene is named only where the DNA matches it firmly. Only some rows state a clone size, as once, few, many or a class for expanded clones.

>.|TRBD2|TRBJ2-5|TRBV18
TGTGCCAGCTCACCCCCCCGGGGAGGGGAGGAGACCCAGTACTTC
CASSPPRGGEETQYF
>.|TRBD1|TRBJ2-7|TRBV9
TGTGCCAGCAGCGGAAACAGGGGGATTTACGAGCAGTACTTC
CASSGNRGIYEQYF
>few|.|TRBJ2-2|TRBV7-2
TGTGCCAGCAGCTTTGACACCGGGGAGCTGTTTTTT
CASSFDTGELFF
>few|TRBD1|TRBJ1-2|TRBV19
TGTGCCAGTAGTACTCCCTTTGCCGTGGGACAGGCTAACTATGGCTACACCTTC
CASSTPFAVGQANYGYTF
>.|TRBD2|TRBJ2-7|TRBV6-6
TGTGCCAGCAGAGGGGCGGGAGTAAACGAGCAGTACTTC
CASRGAGVNEQYF
>.|.|TRBJ1-2|TRBV5-1
TGCGCCAGCAGCTTGGCCGTAGGGCCTGACTATGGCTACACCTTC
CASSLAVGPDYGYTF
>.|.|TRBJ2-7|TRBV18
TGTGCCAGCTCACCGGGGTTGGCAGGGACACTACAGTACTTC
CASSPGLAGTLQYF
>once|TRBD1|TRBJ1-1|TRBV25-1
TGTGCCAGCAGGGCTGGACAGGGGCACATGAACACTGAAGCTTTCTTT
CASRAGQGHMNTEAFF
>once|TRBD2|TRBJ2-3|TRBV4-1
TGCGCCAGCAGCCACCCGGGTCAGCGGGAGTTGGATACGCAGTATTTT
CASSHPGQRELDTQYF
>few|.|TRBJ1-1|TRBV7-8
TGTGCCAGCAGCGGGGGGTACACTGAAGCTTTCTTT
CASSGGYTEAFF
>.|.|TRBJ2-5|TRBV2
TGTGCCAGCAGTGATAGGGGAGGAGAGACCCAGTACTTC
CASSDRGGETQYF
>.|.|TRBJ2-7|TRBV9
TGTGCCAGCAGCGTCCAAGCAGGTTTCCCCTACGAGCAGTACTTC
CASSVQAGFPYEQYF
>.|TRBD2|TRBJ2-5|TRBV12-5
TGTGCTAGTGGTTTGGTATTGCGGGAGAAACAAGAGACCCAGTACTTC
CASGLVLREKQETQYF
>.|TRBD2|TRBJ2-3|TRBV9
TGTGCCAGCAGTGAACTGGGAGGGGCAGATACGCAGTATTTT
CASSELGGADTQYF
>.|.|TRBJ1-1|TRBV29-1
TGCAGCGTTGAGGGGGACTGGAACACTGAAGCTTTCTTT
CSVEGDWNTEAFF
>.|TRBD1|TRBJ2-1|TRBV7-7
TGTGCCAGCAGCTACAGAGGACAGGGTGAGCAGTTCTTC
CASSYRGQGEQFF
>.|.|TRBJ2-2|TRBV5-1
TGCGCCAGCAGCTTTAAGGGTTCCACCGGGGAGCTGTTTTTT
CASSFKGSTGELFF
>.|.|TRBJ1-1|TRBV5-4
TGTGCCAGCAAATTAGGACAGAACCCTGAAGCTTTCTTT
CASKLGQNPEAFF
>.|TRBD1|TRBJ2-2|TRBV7-3
TGTGCCAGCAGCTCCGTCACAGGGGTCGCCGGGGAGCTGTTTTTT
CASSSVTGVAGELFF
>.|TRBD1|TRBJ2-1|TRBV4-2
TGTGCCAGCCGCCATATAGGGGGCCGGAATATGGAGCAGTTCTTC
CASRHIGGRNMEQFF
>.|.|TRBJ2-5|TRBV12-2
TGTGCAAGTCGCATTCTGCACCCAGGGGGGACCCAGTACTTC
CASRILHPGGTQYF
>.|TRBD2|TRBJ2-1|TRBV5-6
TGTGCCAGCAGCTTGGGTCAAAGGGCTAGCGGGAGCAATGAGCAGTTCTTC
CASSLGQRASGSNEQFF
>.|TRBD1|TRBJ2-5|TRBV7-6
TGTGCCAGCAGCCCATCACAGGGACAGCTCCGAGAGACCCAGTACTTC
CASSPSQGQLRETQYF
>.|.|TRBJ1-5|TRBV27
TGTGCCAGCAGTTTGTGGGCAGACAATCAGCCCCAGCATTTT
CASSLWADNQPQHF
>once|TRBD2|TRBJ2-5|TRBV27
TGTGCCAGCAGTTTAATGCGGGAGACGGGGTCGCGGACCCAGTACTTC
CASSLMRETGSRTQYF
>.|.|TRBJ2-7|TRBV6-5
TGTGCCAGCAGTTACCAGGAGGAGGCCTACGAGCAGTACTTC
CASSYQEEAYEQYF
>.|.|TRBJ1-4|TRBV19
TGTGCCACCCGTGGTGGGGTCGCCGAAAAACTGTTTTTT
CATRGGVAEKLFF
>.|TRBD1|TRBJ1-2|TRBV7-6
TGTGCCAGCAGCCCCGGACAGGGACTTAGCTATGGCTACACCTTC
CASSPGQGLSYGYTF
>.|.|TRBJ1-2|TRBV28
TGTGCCAGCAGTTTGCTTACGGACTACTATGGCTACACCTTC
CASSLLTDYYGYTF
>.|TRBD2|TRBJ2-7|TRBV4-1
TGCGCCAGCAGCCAATTTTCTCCGGGACTAGCGGGATACGAGCAGTACTTC
CASSQFSPGLAGYEQYF
>.|.|TRBJ2-7|TRBV28
TGTGCCAGCAGTTCCCCCCTCCACTTC
CASSSPLHF